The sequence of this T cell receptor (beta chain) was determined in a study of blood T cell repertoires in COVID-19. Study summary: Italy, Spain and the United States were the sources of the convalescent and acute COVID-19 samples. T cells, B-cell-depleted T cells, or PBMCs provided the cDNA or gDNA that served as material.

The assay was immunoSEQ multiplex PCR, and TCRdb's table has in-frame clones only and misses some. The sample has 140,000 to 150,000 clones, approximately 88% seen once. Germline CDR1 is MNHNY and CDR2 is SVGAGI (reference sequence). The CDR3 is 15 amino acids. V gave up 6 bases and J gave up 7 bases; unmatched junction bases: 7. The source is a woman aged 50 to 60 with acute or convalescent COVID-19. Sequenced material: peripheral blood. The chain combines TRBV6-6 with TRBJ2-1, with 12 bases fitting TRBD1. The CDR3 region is CASSTGTGGRNEQFF. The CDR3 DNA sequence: TGTGCCAGCAGCACCGGGACAGGGGGCCGGAATGAGCAGTTCTTC.